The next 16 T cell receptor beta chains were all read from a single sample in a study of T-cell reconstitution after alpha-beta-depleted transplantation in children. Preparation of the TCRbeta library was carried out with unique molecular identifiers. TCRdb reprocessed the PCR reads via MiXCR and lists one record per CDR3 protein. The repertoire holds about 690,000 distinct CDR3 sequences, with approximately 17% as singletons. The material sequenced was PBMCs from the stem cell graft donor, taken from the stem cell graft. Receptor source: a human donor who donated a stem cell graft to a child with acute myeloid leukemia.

CDR3 in DNA: TGTGCCAGCAGCTTGGATGTCCAGGGGCAGCCCCAGCATTTT. Its translation: CASSLDVQGQPQHF. The chain couples TRBV5-5 to TRBJ1-5; weak D call: TRBD1 (6 bases). Trimming removed 0 bases from V and 7 bases from J, with 11 bases in between. The CDR3 is 14 amino acids. CDR1 and CDR2 (germline): SGHKS, YYEKEE (reference sequence).

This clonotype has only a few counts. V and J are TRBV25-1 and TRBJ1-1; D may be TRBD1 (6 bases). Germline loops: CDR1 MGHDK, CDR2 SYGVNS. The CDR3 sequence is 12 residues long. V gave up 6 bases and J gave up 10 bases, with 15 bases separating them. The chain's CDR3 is CASSAGGTRAFF. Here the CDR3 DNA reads TGTGCCAGCAGCGCCGGCGGGACAAGAGCTTTCTTT.

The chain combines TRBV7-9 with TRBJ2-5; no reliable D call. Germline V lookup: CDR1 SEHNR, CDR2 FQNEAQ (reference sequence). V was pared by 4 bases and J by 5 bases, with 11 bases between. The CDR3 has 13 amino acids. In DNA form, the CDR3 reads TGTGCCAGCAGCTCCTGGGCCCAGGAGACCCAGTACTTC. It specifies CASSSWAQETQYF.

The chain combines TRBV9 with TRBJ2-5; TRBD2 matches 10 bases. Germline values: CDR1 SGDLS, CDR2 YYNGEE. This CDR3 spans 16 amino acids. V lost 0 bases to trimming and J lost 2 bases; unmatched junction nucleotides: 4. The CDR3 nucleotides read TGTGCCAGCAGCGTAGCCACTAGCGGGGCGCAAGAGACCCAGTACTTC. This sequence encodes CASSVATSGAQETQYF.

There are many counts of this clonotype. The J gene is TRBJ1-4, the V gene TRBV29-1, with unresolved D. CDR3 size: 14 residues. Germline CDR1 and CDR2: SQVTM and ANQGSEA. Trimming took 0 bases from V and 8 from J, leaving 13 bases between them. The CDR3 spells CSVEEPLKGEKLFF. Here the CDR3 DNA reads TGCAGCGTTGAAGAGCCCCTTAAGGGCGAAAAACTGTTTTTT.

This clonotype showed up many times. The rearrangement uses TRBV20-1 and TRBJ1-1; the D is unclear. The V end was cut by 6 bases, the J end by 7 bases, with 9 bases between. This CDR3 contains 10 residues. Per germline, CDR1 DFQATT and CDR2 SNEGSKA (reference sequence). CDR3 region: CSALADEAFF. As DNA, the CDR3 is TGCAGTGCATTGGCCGATGAAGCTTTCTTT.

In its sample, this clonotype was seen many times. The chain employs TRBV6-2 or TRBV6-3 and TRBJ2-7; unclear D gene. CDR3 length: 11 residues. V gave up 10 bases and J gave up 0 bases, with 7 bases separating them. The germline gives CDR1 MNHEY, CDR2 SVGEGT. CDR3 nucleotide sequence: TGTGCCACCGTTAACTCCTACGAGCAGTACTTC. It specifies CATVNSYEQYF.

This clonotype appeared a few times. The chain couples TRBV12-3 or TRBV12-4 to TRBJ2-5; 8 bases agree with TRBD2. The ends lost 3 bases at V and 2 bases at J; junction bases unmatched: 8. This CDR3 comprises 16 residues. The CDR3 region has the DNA TGTGCCAGCAGTTTCTATCCAGCGGGGGATCAAGAGACCCAGTACTTC. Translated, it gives CASSFYPAGDQETQYF.

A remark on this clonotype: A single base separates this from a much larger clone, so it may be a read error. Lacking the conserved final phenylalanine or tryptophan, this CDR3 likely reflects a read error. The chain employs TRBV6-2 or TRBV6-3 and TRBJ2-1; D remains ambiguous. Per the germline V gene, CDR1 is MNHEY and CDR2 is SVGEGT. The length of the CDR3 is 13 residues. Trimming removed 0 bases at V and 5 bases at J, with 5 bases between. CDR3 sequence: CASSYSLDNEQFL. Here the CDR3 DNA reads TGTGCCAGCAGTTACTCACTTGACAATGAGCAGTTCCTC.

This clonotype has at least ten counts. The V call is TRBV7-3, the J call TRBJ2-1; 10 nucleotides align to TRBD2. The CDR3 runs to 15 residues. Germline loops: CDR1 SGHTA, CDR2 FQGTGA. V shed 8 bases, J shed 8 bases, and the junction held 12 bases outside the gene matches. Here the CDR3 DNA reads TGTGCCAGCGGTCTTTCTAGCGGGGGCCGCCATGAGCAGTTCTTC. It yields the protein CASGLSSGGRHEQFF.

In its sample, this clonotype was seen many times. The CDR3 here is CSVEGTGSTGELFF. Written as DNA, the CDR3 is TGCAGCGTTGAAGGGACAGGTTCCACCGGGGAGCTGTTTTTT. V gene TRBV29-1 combines with J gene TRBJ2-2; 7 bases are shared with TRBD1. Germline CDR1 and CDR2: SQVTM and ANQGSEA. V shed 1 base and J 4 bases; nucleotides not matched to a gene: 3. The CDR3 extends over 14 amino acids.

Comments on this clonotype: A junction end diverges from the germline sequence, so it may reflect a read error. For the CDR3, the DNA is TGTGCCAGCAGCCCGGCGAACACTGAAGTTTTCTTT. It codes for CASSPANTEVFF. The rearrangement links TRBV7-9 to TRBJ1-1; D gene uncertain. CDR3 length: 12 amino acids. The V gene's germline CDR1 is SEHNR and CDR2 FQNEAQ (reference sequence).

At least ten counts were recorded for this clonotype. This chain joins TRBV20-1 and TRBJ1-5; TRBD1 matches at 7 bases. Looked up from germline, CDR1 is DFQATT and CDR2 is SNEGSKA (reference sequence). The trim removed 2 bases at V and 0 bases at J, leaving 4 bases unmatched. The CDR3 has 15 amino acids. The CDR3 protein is CSARRGQYSNQPQHF. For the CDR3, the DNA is TGCAGTGCTAGAAGGGGGCAATATAGCAATCAGCCCCAGCATTTT.

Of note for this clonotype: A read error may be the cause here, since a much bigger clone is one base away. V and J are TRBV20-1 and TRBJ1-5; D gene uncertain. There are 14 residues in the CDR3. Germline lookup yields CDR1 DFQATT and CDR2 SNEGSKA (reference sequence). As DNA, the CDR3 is TGCAGTGCTAGAGATTATTCTACGCCTCAGCCCCAGCAGTTT. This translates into CSARDYSTPQPQQF.

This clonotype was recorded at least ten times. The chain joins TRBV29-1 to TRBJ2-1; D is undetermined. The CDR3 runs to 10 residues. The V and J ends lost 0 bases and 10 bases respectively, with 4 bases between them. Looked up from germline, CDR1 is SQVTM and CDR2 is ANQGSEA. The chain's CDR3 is CSVEEQEQFF. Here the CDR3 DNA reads TGCAGCGTTGAAGAACAGGAGCAGTTCTTC.

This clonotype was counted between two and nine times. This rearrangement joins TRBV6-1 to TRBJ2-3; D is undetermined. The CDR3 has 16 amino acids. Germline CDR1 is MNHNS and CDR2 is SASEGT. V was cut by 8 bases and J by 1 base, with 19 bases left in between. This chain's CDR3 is CASGPWASQGTDTQYF. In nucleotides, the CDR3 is TGTGCCAGCGGCCCCTGGGCGAGTCAAGGCACAGATACGCAGTATTTT.